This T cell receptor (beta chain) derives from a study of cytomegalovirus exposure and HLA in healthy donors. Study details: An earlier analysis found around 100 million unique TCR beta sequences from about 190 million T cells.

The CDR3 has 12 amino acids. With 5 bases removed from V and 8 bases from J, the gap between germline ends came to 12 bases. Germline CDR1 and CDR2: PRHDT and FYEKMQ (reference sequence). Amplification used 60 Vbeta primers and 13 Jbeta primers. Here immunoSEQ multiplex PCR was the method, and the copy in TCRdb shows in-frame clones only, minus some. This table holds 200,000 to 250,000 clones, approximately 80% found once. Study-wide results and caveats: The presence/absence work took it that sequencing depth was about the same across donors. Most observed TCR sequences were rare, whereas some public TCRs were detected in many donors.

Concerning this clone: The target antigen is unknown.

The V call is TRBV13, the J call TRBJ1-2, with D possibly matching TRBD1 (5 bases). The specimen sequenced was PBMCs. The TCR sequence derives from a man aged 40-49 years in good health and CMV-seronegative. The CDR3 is CASSLPGLGYTF. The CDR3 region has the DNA TGTGCCAGCAGCCTACCAGGGTTGGGCTACACCTTC. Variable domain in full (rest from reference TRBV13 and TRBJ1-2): AAGVIQSPRHLIKEKRETATLKCYPIPRHDTVYWYQQGPGQDPQFLISFYEKMQSDKGSIPDRFSAQQFSDYHSELNMSSLELGDSALYFCASSLPGLGYTFGSGTRLTVV.